This T cell receptor (beta chain) was profiled in a study of T cell responses to AZD1222 COVID-19 vaccine. Turning to the study itself: Pooled samples include second doses given at about 4 or 12 weeks.

General study points: The study reported that nearly half of spike-specific TCRs target unmutated variant regions. Only after the peak T cell response were repertoires sampled.

V lost 6 bases and J lost 4, with 18 bases in between. CDR3 length equals 15 residues. Germline values: CDR1 MNHEY, CDR2 SVGEGT. This clone was found once. The antigen is not known. Sequencing was performed with immunoSEQ multiplex PCR; in TCRdb, only in-frame clones are kept and a portion is missing. Of 86,000 or so clones in the sample, approximately 90% were seen once. This receptor was identified in an adult in good health. The J gene is TRBJ1-1, the V gene TRBV6-2 or TRBV6-3; D is uncertain. Sequencing was performed on peripheral blood, taken on day 0 of AZD1222 vaccination. The CDR3 coding sequence is TGTGCCAGCAGCCCGAGTGGGAGGTCCACCACTGAAGCTTTCTTT. Protein product: CASSPSGRSTTEAFF.